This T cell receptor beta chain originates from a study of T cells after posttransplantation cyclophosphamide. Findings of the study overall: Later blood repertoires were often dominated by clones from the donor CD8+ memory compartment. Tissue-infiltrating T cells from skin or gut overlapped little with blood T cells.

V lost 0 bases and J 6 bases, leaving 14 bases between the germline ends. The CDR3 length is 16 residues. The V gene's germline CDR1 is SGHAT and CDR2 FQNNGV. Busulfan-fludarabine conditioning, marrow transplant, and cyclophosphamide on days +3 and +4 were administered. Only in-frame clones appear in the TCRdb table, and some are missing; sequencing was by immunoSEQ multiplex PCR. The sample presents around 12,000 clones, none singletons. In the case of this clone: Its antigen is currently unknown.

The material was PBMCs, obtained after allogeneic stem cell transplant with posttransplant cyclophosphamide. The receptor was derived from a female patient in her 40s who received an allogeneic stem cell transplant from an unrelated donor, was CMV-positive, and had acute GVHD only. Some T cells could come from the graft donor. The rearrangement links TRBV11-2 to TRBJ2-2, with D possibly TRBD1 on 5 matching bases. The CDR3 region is CASSLDRSGIAGELFF. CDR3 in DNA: TGTGCCAGCAGCTTAGATCGATCAGGGATCGCCGGGGAGCTGTTTTTT. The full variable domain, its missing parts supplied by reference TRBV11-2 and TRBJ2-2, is EAGVAQSPRYKIIEKRQSVAFWCNPISGHATLYWYQQILGQGPKLLIQFQNNGVVDDSQLPKDRFSAERLKGVDSTLKIQPAKLEDSAVYLCASSLDRSGIAGELFFGEGSRLTVL.